A selection of T cell receptor beta chains follows, all from one sample in a study of blood T cells in healthy people across ages. TCRdb re-called the 5' RACE reads through MiXCR, storing one row per CDR3 protein. The table shows fewer than 2,000,000 distinct CDR3 sequences, with 39% occurring only once. The sequenced sample was blood. The receptor set was obtained from a human donor in good health. Both conserved end residues are part of each CDR3. The D gene is left open where the match is weak. A row's size may be missing; if present it is once, few, many or a size class.

TRBJ2-5 TRBV4-3 few NA CASSQVGTTQETQYF TGCGCCAGCAGCCAAGTGGGAACCACACAAGAGACCCAGTACTTC
TRBJ2-5 TRBV19 few TRBD2 CASKAGGYQETQYF TGTGCCAGTAAGGCGGGGGGCTACCAAGAGACCCAGTACTTC
TRBJ2-7 TRBV29-1 NA TRBD2 CSVEDRQRGLDEQYF TGCAGCGTTGAAGATCGGCAGCGGGGCCTTGACGAGCAGTACTTC
TRBJ2-7 TRBV20-1 NA NA CSAPQGTSDEQYF TGCAGTGCCCCCCAGGGGACAAGCGACGAGCAGTACTTC
TRBJ2-3 TRBV12-3/TRBV12-4 few NA CASSFVLRVLEDTQYF TGTGCCAGCAGTTTTGTCTTGCGGGTTCTGGAGGATACGCAGTATTTT
TRBJ2-1 TRBV29-1 NA TRBD2 CSVDTLAGVFYEQFF TGCAGCGTAGATACACTAGCGGGGGTCTTCTATGAGCAGTTCTTC
TRBJ1-2 TRBV12-3/TRBV12-4 NA NA CASSLAGEVWDTF TGTGCCAGCAGTTTAGCGGGCGAGGTCTGGGACACCTTC
TRBJ2-1 TRBV10-2 few TRBD2 CASPKGGTSGRRSYNEQFF TGCGCCAGCCCTAAGGGGGGGACTAGCGGGCGACGCTCCTACAATGAGCAGTTCTTC
TRBJ2-7 TRBV6-2/TRBV6-3 many NA CASTVGMRGTYEQYF TGTGCCAGCACCGTCGGTATGAGGGGTACCTACGAGCAGTACTTC
TRBJ2-5 TRBV7-7 NA TRBD2 CASSLGASGKLRETQYF TGTGCTAGCAGCTTAGGAGCTAGCGGGAAACTAAGAGAGACCCAGTACTTC
TRBJ2-3 TRBV20-1 NA NA CSASRGGYLTDTQYF TGCAGTGCCAGCCGGGGTGGCTACCTCACAGATACGCAGTATTTT
TRBJ2-1 TRBV5-1 few NA CASSQQGAVSYNEQFF TGCGCCAGCAGTCAACAGGGCGCAGTATCCTACAATGAGCAGTTCTTC
TRBJ2-7 TRBV4-2 NA NA CASSIGPDEQYF TGTGCCAGCAGTATCGGACCGGACGAGCAGTACTTC
TRBJ2-5 TRBV6-1 few NA CASSEAVVTETQYF TGTGCCAGCAGTGAAGCCGTGGTTACGGAGACCCAGTACTTC
TRBJ1-2 TRBV12-3/TRBV12-4 few TRBD1 CASSSLTGENYGYTF TGTGCCAGCAGTTCGTTGACAGGGGAAAACTATGGCTACACCTTC
TRBJ1-1 TRBV21-1 few NA CASSSGDRGTEAFF TGTGCCAGCAGCAGTGGGGACAGGGGGACTGAAGCTTTCTTT
TRBJ2-2 TRBV29-1 NA NA CSVEDEPRPNTGELFF TGCAGCGTTGAAGACGAACCCAGGCCGAACACCGGGGAGCTGTTTTTT
TRBJ2-7 TRBV3-1 NA NA CASSPGVSGSYEQYF TGTGCCAGCAGCCCAGGGGTCAGCGGATCCTACGAGCAGTACTTC
TRBJ2-1 TRBV7-8 once TRBD2 CASSVRLAGALSSYNEQFF TGTGCCAGCAGCGTCCGACTAGCGGGGGCCCTTTCCTCCTACAATGAGCAGTTCTTC
TRBJ1-1 TRBV7-3 NA NA CASSLLGTDTEAFF TGTGCCAGCAGCTTACTGGGAACGGACACTGAAGCTTTCTTT
TRBJ2-3 TRBV7-8 NA NA CASSFYMENTQYF TGTGCCAGCAGCTTTTATATGGAAAATACGCAGTATTTT
TRBJ1-2 TRBV6-6 few NA CASSYEPTPYGYTF TGTGCCAGCAGTTACGAACCGACGCCCTATGGCTACACCTTC
TRBJ2-3 TRBV13 few TRBD2 CASQVLAGRTDTQYF TGTGCCAGCCAAGTACTAGCGGGGCGCACAGATACGCAGTATTTT
TRBJ1-5 TRBV20-1 NA TRBD1 CSASRGHQPQHF TGCAGTGCTAGCAGGGGGCATCAGCCCCAGCATTTT
TRBJ2-1 TRBV7-8 few TRBD2 CATTQRAGGLDEQFF TGTGCGACTACCCAACGGGCGGGGGGCCTCGATGAGCAGTTCTTC
TRBJ2-1 TRBV24-1 few TRBD2 CATSDYVAGANNEQFF TGTGCCACCAGTGATTATGTAGCGGGGGCAAACAATGAGCAGTTCTTC
TRBJ2-3 TRBV10-3 NA TRBD1 CAINRGSSDTQYF TGTGCCATCAACAGGGGATCGTCAGATACGCAGTATTTT
TRBJ2-1 TRBV29-1 few NA CSVEKLEGYNEQFF TGCAGCGTTGAAAAGCTGGAAGGGTACAATGAGCAGTTCTTC
TRBJ2-5 TRBV12-3/TRBV12-4 NA TRBD2 CASSIGLAGMQETQYF TGTGCCAGCAGCATAGGACTAGCGGGGATGCAAGAGACCCAGTACTTC
TRBJ2-1 TRBV4-1 few NA CASSQDDGVNWVNEQFF TGCGCCAGCAGCCAAGATGACGGGGTGAATTGGGTCAATGAGCAGTTCTTC
TRBJ1-2 TRBV7-3 NA NA CASSLRPGATVGCTF TGTGCCAGCAGCCTACGACCGGGTGCGACCGTGGGCTGCACCTTC
TRBJ2-5 TRBV2 once NA CASSDLLWGETQYF TGTGCCAGCAGTGACTTATTGTGGGGGGAGACCCAGTACTTC
TRBJ1-2 TRBV6-5 NA NA CASSYALQGRHGYTF TGTGCCAGCAGTTACGCTTTGCAGGGGAGGCATGGCTACACCTTC
TRBJ2-5 TRBV24-1 few TRBD1 CATSEGGLQETQYF TGTGCCACCAGTGAAGGGGGCCTGCAAGAGACCCAGTACTTC
TRBJ2-1 TRBV5-1 NA NA CASSPPGGGNDEQFF TGCGCCAGCAGCCCTCCCGGAGGGGGGAACGATGAGCAGTTCTTC
TRBJ2-1 TRBV7-2 NA NA CANSLGVLEKQFF TGTGCCAACAGCTTAGGAGTTCTGGAGAAGCAGTTCTTC
TRBJ2-3 TRBV4-3 NA TRBD2 CASSPPLSGGVVVQYF TGCGCCAGCAGCCCCCCTCTTAGCGGGGGGGTGGTTGTGCAGTATTTT
TRBJ2-7 TRBV3-1 NA TRBD1 CASSQGRTGFSEQYF TGTGCCAGCAGCCAAGGGCGGACAGGGTTTAGTGAGCAGTACTTC
TRBJ2-7 TRBV5-1 few NA CASSPAVSGTSNEQYF TGCGCCAGCAGCCCAGCAGTCTCCGGGACTTCCAACGAGCAGTACTTC
TRBJ1-2 TRBV6-5 NA NA CASTTPGRVYGYTF TGTGCCAGCACCACCCCGGGGAGGGTTTATGGCTACACCTTC
TRBJ1-2 TRBV6-6 few NA CASGRAGAEITYGYTF TGTGCCAGCGGTAGAGCAGGGGCTGAAATTACCTATGGCTACACCTTC
TRBJ2-7 TRBV6-1 NA TRBD1 CASSESAGTGLNYEQYF TGTGCCAGCAGTGAATCCGCCGGGACAGGGCTTAACTACGAGCAGTACTTC
TRBJ1-5 TRBV5-6 NA NA CASSYQGWVSNQPQHF TGTGCCAGCAGCTACCAGGGATGGGTGAGCAATCAGCCCCAGCATTTT
TRBJ1-1 TRBV9 NA NA CASSVAGGRGTEAFF TGTGCCAGCAGCGTAGCCGGGGGCCGGGGCACTGAAGCTTTCTTT
TRBJ2-5 TRBV7-2 many TRBD2 CASSSRLAGGQETQYF TGTGCCAGCAGTTCCAGACTAGCGGGGGGACAAGAGACCCAGTACTTC
TRBJ2-3 TRBV5-6 few NA CASSHTSSTDTQYF TGTGCCAGCAGCCATACGTCTAGCACAGATACGCAGTATTTT
TRBJ1-1 TRBV20-1 few NA CSAARDGNTEAFF TGCAGTGCTGCCCGGGACGGGAACACTGAAGCTTTCTTT
TRBJ2-1 TRBV11-2 NA TRBD2 CASSGGGVGRIGQFF TGTGCCAGCAGCGGCGGGGGTGTGGGACGAATAGGGCAGTTCTTC